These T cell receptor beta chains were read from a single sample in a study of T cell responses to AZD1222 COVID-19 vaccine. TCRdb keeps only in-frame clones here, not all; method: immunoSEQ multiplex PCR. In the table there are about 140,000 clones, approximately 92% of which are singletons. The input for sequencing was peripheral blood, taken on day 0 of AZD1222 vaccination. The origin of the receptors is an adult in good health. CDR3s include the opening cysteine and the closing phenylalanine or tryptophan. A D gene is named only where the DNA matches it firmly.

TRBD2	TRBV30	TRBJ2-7	CAWRLAGGEIF	TGTGCCTGGAGGCTAGCGGGAGGGGAGATCTTC
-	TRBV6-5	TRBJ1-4	CASSDRAGEKLFF	TGTGCCAGCAGCGACCGCGCGGGGGAAAAACTGTTTTTT
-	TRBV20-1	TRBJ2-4	CSASFLAWGNIQYF	TGCAGTGCTAGTTTTCTCGCCTGGGGAAACATTCAGTACTTC
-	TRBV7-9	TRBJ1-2	CASFRVGASNYGYTF	TGTGCCAGCTTCAGGGTAGGGGCCTCTAACTATGGCTACACCTTC
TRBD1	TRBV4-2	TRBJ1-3	CASSQALPGQGGGNTIYF	TGTGCCAGCAGCCAAGCCCTACCGGGACAGGGGGGTGGAAACACCATATATTTT
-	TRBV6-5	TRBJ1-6	CASSPEGVNSPLHF	TGTGCCAGCAGCCCCGAGGGGGTTAATTCACCCCTCCACTTT
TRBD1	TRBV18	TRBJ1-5	CASSPGDRGSNQPQHF	TGTGCCAGCTCACCAGGGGACAGGGGAAGCAATCAGCCCCAGCATTTT
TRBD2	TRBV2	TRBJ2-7	CASRLAGGPYEQYF	TGTGCCAGCAGGTTAGCGGGAGGGCCGTACGAGCAGTACTTC
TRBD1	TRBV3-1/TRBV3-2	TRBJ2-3	CASSQDRGTGVRDTQYF	TGTGCCAGCAGCCAAGATCGGGGGACAGGGGTGAGAGATACGCAGTATTTT
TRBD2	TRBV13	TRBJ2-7	CASRLAGGRYEQYF	TGTGCCAGCAGACTAGCGGGGGGACGCTACGAGCAGTACTTC
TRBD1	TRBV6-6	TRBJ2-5	CASRDRQGNSQETQYF	TGTGCCAGCAGGGACCGACAGGGGAATAGCCAAGAGACCCAGTACTTC
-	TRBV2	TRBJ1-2	CASTFNGGNYGYTF	TGTGCCAGCACCTTTAATGGAGGCAACTATGGCTACACCTTC